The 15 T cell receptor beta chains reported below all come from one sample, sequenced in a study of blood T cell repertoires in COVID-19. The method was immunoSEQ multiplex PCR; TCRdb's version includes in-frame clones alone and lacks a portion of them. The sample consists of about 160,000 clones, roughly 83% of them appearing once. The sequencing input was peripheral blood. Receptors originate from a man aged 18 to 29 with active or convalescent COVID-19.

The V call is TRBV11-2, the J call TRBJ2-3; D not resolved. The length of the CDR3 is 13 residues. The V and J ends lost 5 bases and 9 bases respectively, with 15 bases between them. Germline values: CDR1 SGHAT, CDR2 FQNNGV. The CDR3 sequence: CASSPAAVETQYF. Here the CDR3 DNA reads TGTGCCAGCAGCCCGGCGGCAGTGGAAACGCAGTATTTT.

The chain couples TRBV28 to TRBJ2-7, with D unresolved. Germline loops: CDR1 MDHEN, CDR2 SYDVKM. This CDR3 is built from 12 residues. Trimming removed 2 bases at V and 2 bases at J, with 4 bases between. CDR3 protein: CASSLTAYEQYF. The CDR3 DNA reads TGTGCCAGCAGTTTAACAGCCTACGAGCAGTACTTC.

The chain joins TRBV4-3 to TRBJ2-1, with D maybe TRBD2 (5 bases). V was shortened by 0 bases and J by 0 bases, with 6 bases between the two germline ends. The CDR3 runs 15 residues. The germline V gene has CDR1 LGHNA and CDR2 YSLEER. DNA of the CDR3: TGCGCCAGCAGCCAAGAGGACTCCTCCTACAATGAGCAGTTCTTC. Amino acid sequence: CASSQEDSSYNEQFF.

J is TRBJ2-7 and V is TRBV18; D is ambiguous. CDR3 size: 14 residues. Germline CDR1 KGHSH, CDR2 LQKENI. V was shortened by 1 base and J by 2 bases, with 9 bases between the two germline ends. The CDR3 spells CASSPLDTTYEQYF. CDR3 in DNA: TGTGCCAGCTCACCACTTGACACAACCTACGAGCAGTACTTC.

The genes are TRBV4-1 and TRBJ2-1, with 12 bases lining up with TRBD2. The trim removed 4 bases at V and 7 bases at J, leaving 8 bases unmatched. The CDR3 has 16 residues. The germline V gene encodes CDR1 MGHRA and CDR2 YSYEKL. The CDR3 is CASSPGASGGANEQFF. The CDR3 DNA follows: TGCGCCAGCAGCCCTGGGGCTAGCGGGGGGGCAAATGAGCAGTTCTTC.

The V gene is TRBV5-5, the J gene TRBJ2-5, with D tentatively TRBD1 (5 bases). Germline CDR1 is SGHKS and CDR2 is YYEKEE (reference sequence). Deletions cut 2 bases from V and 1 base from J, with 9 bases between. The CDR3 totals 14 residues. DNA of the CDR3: TGTGCCAGCAGCTTCGGCAGGGCCCAAGAGACCCAGTACTTC. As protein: CASSFGRAQETQYF.

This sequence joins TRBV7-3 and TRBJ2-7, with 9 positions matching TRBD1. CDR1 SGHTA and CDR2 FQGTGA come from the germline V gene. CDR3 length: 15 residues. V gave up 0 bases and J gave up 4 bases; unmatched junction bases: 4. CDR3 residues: CASSLTTGGIYEQYF. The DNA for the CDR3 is TGTGCCAGCAGCTTAACGACAGGGGGTATATACGAGCAGTACTTC.

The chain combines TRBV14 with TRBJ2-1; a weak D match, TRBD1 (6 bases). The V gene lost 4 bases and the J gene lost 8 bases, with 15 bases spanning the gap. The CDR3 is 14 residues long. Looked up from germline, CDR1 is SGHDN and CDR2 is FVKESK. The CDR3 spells CASSLIDRYYEQFF. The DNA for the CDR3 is TGTGCCAGCAGCCTGATCGACAGGTACTATGAGCAGTTCTTC. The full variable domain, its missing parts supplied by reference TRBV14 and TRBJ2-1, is EAGVTQFPSHSVIEKGQTVTLRCDPISGHDNLYWYRRVMGKEIKFLLHFVKESKQDESGMPNNRFLAERTGGTYSTLKVQPAELEDSGVYFCASSLIDRYYEQFFGPGTRLTVL.

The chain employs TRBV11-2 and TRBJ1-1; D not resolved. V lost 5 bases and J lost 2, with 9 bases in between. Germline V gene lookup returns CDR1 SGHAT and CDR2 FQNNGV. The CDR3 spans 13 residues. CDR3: CASSQAFNTEAFF. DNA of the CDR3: TGTGCCAGCAGCCAGGCGTTTAACACTGAAGCTTTCTTT.

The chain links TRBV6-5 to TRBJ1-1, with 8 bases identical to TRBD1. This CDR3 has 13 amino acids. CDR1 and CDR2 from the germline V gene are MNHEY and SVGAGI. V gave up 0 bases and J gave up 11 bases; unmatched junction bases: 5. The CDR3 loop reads CASSYSTTGVAFF. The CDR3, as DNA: TGTGCCAGCAGTTACTCTACGACAGGGGTGGCTTTCTTT.

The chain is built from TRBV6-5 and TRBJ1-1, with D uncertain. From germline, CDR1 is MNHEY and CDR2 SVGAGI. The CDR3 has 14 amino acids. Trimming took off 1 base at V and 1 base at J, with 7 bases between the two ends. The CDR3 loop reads CASSYLTANTEAFF. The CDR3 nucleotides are TGTGCCAGCAGTTACTTAACAGCGAACACTGAAGCTTTCTTT.

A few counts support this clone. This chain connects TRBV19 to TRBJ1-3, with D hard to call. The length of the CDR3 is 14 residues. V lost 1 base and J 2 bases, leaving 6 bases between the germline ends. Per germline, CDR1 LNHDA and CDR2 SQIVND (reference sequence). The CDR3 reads CASSIGPAGNTIYF. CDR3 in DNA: TGTGCCAGTAGTATAGGTCCAGCTGGAAACACCATATATTTT.

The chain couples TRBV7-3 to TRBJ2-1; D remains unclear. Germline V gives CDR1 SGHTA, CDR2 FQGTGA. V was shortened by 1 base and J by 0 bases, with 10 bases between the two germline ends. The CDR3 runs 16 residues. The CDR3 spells CASSLMARSSYNEQFF. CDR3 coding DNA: TGTGCCAGCAGCTTAATGGCTAGGAGCTCCTACAATGAGCAGTTCTTC.

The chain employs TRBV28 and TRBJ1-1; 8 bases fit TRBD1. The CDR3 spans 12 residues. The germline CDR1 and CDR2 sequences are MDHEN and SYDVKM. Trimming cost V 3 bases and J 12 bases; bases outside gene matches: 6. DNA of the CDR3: TGTGCCAGCAGTTTGCCTGACAGGGGAACTTTCTTT. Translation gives CASSLPDRGTFF.

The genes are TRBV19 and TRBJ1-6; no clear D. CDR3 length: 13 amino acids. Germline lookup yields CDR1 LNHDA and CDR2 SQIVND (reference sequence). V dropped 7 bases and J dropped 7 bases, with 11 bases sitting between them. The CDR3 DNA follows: TGTGCCAGTAATGTGGCAGAAAATTCACCCCTCCACTTT. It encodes CASNVAENSPLHF.